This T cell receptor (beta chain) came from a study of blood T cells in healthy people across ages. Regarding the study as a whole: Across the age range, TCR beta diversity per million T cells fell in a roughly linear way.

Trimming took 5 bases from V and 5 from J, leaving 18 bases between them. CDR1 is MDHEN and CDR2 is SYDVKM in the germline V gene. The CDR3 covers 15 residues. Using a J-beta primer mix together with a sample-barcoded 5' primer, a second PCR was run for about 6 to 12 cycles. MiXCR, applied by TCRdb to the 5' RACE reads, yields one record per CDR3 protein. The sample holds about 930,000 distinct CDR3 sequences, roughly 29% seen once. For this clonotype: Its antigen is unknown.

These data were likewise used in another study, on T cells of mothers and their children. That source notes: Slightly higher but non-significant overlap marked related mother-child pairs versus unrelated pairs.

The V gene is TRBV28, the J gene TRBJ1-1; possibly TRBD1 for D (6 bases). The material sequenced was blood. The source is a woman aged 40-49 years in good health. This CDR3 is CASSQGSQGRTEAFF. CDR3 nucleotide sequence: TGTGCCAGCAGTCAGGGCAGTCAGGGGCGAACTGAAGCTTTCTTT.